This T cell receptor (beta chain) derives from a study of blood T cell repertoires in COVID-19. Study context: COVID-19 samples collected from the United States, Italy and Spain covered acute and convalescent phases. T cells, B-cell-depleted T cells, or PBMCs supplied cDNA or gDNA.

V was pared by 5 bases and J by 0 bases, with 18 bases between. This CDR3 spans 17 amino acids. The germline gives CDR1 MGHRA, CDR2 YSYEKL. In the authors' methods: Researchers report that nucleated cell counts were estimated from reference gene primer amplification. Repertoires were generated with immunoSEQ multiplex PCR, while TCRdb's copy carries only in-frame clones and drops some. V and J calls and clone size are given by that table; D and trimming were obtained from the DNA. The profile shows fewer than 300,000 clones, under 90% of them singletons. Sequenced sample: peripheral blood. The V gene is TRBV4-1, the J gene TRBJ2-3, with a possible D match to TRBD1 (6 bases). This TCR came from a woman aged 55-69 years with active or convalescent COVID-19. The DNA of the CDR3 is TGCGCCAGCAGCTCAACCTACAGGGACCCTAGCACAGATACGCAGTATTTT. Translated, it gives CASSSTYRDPSTDTQYF.